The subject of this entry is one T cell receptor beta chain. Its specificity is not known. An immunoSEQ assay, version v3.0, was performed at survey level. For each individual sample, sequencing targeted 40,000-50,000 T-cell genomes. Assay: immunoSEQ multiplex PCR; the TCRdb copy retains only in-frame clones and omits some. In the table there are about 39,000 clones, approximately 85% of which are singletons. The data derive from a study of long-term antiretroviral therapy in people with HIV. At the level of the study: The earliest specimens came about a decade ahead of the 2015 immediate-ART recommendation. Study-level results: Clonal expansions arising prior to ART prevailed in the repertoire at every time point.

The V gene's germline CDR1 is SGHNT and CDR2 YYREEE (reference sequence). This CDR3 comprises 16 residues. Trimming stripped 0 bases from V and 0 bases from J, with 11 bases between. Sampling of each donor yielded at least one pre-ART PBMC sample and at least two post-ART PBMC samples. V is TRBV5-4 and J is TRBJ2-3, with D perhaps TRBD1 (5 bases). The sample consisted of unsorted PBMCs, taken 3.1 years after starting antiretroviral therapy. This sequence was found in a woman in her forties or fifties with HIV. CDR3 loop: CASSLAAGHSTDTQYF. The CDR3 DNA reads TGTGCCAGCAGCTTGGCGGCAGGGCATAGCACAGATACGCAGTATTTT.